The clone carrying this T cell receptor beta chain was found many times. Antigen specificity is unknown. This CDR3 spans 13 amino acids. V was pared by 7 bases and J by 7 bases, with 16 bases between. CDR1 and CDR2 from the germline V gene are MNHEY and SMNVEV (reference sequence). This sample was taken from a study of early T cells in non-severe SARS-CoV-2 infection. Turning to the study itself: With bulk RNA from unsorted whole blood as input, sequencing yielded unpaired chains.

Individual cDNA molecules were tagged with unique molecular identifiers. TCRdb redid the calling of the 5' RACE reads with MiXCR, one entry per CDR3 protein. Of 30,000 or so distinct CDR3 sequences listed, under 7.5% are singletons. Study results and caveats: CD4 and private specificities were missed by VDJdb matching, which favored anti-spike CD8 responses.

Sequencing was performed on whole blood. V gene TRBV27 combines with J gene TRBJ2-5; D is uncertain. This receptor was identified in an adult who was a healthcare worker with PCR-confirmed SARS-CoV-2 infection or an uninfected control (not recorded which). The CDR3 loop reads CASKFGGDGTQYF. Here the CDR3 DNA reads TGTGCCAGCAAATTCGGCGGCGATGGGACCCAGTACTTC.